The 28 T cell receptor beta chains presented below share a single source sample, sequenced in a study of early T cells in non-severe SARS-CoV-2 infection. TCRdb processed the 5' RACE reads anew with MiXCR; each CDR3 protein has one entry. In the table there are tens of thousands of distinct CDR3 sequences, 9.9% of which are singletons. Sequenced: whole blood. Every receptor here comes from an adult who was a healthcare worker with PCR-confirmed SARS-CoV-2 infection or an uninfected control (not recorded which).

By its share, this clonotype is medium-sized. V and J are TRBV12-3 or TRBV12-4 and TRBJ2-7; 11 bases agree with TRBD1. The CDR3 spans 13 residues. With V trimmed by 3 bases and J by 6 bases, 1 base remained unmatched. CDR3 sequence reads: CASSLDRGREQYF. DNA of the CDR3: TGTGCCAGCAGTTTGGACAGGGGGCGCGAGCAGTACTTC.

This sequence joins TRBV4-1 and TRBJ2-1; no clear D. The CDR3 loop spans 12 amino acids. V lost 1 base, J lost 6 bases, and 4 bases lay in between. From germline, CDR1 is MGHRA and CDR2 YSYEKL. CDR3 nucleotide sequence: TGCGCCAGCAGCCAAGCAGGCAATGAGCAGTTCTTC. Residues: CASSQAGNEQFF.

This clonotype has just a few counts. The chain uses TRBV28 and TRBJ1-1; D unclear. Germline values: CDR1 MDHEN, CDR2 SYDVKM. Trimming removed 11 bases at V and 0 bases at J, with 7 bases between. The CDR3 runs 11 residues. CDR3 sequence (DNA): TGTGCCGCAGGCGTGAACACTGAAGCTTTCTTT. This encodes CAAGVNTEAFF.

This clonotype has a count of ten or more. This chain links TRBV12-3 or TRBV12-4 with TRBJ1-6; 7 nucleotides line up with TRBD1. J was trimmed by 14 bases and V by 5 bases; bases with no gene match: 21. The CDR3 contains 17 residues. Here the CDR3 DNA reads TGTGCCAGCAGTAGGGGACAGCCATCAACCATCCTTGATGCCCTCCACTTT. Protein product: CASSRGQPSTILDALHF.

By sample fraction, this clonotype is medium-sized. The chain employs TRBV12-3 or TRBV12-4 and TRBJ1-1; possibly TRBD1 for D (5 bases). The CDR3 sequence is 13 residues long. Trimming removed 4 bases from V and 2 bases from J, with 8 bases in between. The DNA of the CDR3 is TGTGCCAGCAGTTCTCAGGGTAACACTGAAGCTTTCTTT. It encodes CASSSQGNTEAFF.

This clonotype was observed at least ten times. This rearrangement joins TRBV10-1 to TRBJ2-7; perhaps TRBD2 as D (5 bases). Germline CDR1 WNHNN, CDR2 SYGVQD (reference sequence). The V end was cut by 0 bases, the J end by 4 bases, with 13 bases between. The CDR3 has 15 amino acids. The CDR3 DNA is TGCGCCAGCAGTGAGTCGAGCCAGGAGGTATACGAGCAGTACTTC. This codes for CASSESSQEVYEQYF.

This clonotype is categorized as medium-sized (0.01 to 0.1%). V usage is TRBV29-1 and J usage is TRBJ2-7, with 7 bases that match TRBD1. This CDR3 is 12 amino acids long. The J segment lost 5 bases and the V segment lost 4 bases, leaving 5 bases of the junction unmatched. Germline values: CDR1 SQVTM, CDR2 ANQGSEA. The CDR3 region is CSVVDRPHEQYF. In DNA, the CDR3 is TGCAGCGTTGTGGACAGGCCCCACGAGCAGTACTTC.

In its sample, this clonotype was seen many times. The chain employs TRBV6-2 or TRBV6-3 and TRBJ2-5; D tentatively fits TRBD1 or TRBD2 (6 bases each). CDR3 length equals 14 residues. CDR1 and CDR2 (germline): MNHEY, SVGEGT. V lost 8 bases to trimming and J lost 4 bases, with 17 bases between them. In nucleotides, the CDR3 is TGTGCCAGCCTAACTAGCTGGGGGCCAGAGACCCAGTACTTC. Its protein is CASLTSWGPETQYF.

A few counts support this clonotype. CDR3 in amino acids: CASSSRAGSGANVLTF. CDR3 coding DNA: TGTGCCAGCAGCTCGCGGGCGGGCTCTGGGGCCAACGTCCTGACTTTC. The chain joins TRBV11-2 to TRBJ2-6; weak D call: TRBD2 (5 bases). The CDR3 has 16 residues. The germline CDR1 and CDR2 sequences are SGHAT and FQNNGV. V was shortened by 4 bases and J by 0 bases, with 10 bases between the two germline ends.

The CDR3 DNA follows: TGTGCCAGCAGCTTAGTGGGGGGGCGCGACACAGATACGCAGTATTTT. Protein: CASSLVGGRDTDTQYF. V and J are TRBV11-2 and TRBJ2-3; tentative D call: TRBD2 (7 bases). The CDR3 contains 16 residues. CDR1 and CDR2 from the germline V gene are SGHAT and FQNNGV. V lost 1 base and J 2 bases, leaving 13 bases between the germline ends.

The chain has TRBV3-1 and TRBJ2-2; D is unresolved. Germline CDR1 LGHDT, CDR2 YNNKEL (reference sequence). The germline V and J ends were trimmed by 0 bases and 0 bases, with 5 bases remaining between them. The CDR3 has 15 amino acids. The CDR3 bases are TGTGCCAGCAGCCAAGATGCGTCGAACACCGGGGAGCTGTTTTTT. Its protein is CASSQDASNTGELFF.

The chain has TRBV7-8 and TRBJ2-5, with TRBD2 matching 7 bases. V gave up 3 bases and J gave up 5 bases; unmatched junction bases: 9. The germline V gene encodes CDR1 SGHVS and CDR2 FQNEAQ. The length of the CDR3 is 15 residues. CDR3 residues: CASSFFSGSGETQYF. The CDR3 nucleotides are TGTGCCAGCAGCTTCTTTAGCGGGTCTGGGGAGACCCAGTACTTC.

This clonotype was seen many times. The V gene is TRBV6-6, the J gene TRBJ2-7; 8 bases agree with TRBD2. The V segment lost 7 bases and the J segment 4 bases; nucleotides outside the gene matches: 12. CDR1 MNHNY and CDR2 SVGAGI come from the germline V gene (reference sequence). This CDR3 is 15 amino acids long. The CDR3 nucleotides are TGTGCCAGCATTCGGGCGGGGGGTCCCGCTTACGAGCAGTACTTC. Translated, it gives CASIRAGGPAYEQYF.

DNA of the CDR3: TGCAGTGCAACGTTCGAAAGGGGGGAGGATACGCAGTATTTT. It specifies CSATFERGEDTQYF. The chain uses TRBV20-1 and TRBJ2-3, with D possibly called TRBD1 or TRBD2 (6 bases each). Per germline, CDR1 DFQATT and CDR2 SNEGSKA (reference sequence). Trimming cost V 6 bases and J 6 bases, with 19 bases left between them. The CDR3 contains 14 residues.

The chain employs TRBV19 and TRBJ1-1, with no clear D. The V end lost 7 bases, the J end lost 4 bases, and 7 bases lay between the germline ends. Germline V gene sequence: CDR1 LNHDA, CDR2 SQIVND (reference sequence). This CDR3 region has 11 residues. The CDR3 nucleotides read TGTGCCAGTACGAGCCTCACTGAAGCTTTCTTT. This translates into CASTSLTEAFF.

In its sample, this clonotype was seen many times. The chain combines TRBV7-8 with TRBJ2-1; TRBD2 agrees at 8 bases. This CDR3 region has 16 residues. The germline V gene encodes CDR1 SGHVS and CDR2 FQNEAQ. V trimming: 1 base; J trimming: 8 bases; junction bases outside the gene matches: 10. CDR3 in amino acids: CASSLGGLAGSDEQFF. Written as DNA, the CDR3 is TGTGCCAGCAGCTTAGGGGGGCTAGCGGGTAGTGATGAGCAGTTCTTC.

The CDR3 region is CASSYSRVTAGGIYEQYF. CDR3 sequence (DNA): TGTGCCAGCAGTTACTCGAGGGTCACGGCTGGCGGGATCTACGAGCAGTACTTC. The genes are TRBV6-2 or TRBV6-3 and TRBJ2-7, with D possibly matching TRBD2 (6 bases). Germline loops: CDR1 MNHEY, CDR2 SVGEGT. CDR3 length: 18 residues. V was pared by 0 bases and J by 3 bases, with 21 bases between.

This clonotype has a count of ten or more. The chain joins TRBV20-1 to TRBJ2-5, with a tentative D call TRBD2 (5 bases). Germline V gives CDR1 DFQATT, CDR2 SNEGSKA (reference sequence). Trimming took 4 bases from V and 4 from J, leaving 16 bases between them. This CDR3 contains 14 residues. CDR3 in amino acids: CSATDSTGRETQYF. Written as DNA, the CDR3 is TGCAGTGCTACGGACTCGACGGGTCGAGAGACCCAGTACTTC.

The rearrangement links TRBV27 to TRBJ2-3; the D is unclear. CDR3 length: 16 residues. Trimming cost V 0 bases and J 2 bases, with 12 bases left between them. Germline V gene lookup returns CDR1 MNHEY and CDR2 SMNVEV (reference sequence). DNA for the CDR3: TGTGCCAGCAGTTTATCTGCGGACCTATCCACAGATACGCAGTATTTT. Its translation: CASSLSADLSTDTQYF.

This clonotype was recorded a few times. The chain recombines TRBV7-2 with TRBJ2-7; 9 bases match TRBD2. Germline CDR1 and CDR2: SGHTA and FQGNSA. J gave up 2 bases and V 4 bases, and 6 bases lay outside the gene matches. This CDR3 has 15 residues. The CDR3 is CASSSMGLAPYEQYF. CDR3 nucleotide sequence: TGTGCCAGCAGCTCGATGGGACTAGCACCCTACGAGCAGTACTTC.

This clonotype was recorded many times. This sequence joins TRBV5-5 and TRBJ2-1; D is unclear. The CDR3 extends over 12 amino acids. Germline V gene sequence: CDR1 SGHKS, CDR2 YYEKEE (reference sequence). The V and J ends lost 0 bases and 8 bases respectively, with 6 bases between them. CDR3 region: CASSLVGYEQFF. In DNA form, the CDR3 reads TGTGCCAGCAGCTTGGTGGGCTATGAGCAGTTCTTC.

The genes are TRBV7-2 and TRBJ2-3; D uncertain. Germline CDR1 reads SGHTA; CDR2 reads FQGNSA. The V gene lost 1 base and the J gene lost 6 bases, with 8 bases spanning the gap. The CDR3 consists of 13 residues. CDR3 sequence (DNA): TGTGCCAGCAGCTTAGGGGCTGGGGATACGCAGTATTTT. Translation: CASSLGAGDTQYF.

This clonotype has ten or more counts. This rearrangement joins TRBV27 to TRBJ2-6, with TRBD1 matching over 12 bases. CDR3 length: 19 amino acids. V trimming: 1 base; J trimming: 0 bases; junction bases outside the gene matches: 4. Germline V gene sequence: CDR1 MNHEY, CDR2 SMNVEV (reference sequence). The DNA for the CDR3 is TGTGCCAGCAGTTTATTAGGGACAGGGGGCCTCTCTGGGGCCAACGTCCTGACTTTC. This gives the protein CASSLLGTGGLSGANVLTF. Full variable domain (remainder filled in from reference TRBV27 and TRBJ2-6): EAQVTQNPRYLITVTGKKLTVTCSQNMNHEYMSWYRQDPGLGLRQIYYSMNVEVTDKGDVPEGYKVSRKEKRNFPLILESPSPNQTSLYFCASSLLGTGGLSGANVLTFGAGSRLTVL.

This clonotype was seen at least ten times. The CDR3 DNA follows: TGTGCCAGCGGCTCGCCCCGGGCTGCCCAGGAGCAGTACTTC. Encoded protein: CASGSPRAAQEQYF. The V call is TRBV6-2 or TRBV6-3, the J call TRBJ2-7, with D uncertain. CDR3 length: 14 amino acids. CDR1 is MNHEY and CDR2 is SVGEGT in the germline V gene. V was shortened by 8 bases and J by 7 bases, with 21 bases between the two germline ends.

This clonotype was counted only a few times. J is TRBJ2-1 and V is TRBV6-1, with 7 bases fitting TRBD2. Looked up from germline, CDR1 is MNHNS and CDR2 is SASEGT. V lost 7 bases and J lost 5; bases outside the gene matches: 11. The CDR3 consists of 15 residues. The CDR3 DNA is TGTGCCAGCATTCCGACGGGGGGAGGGAACAATGAGCAGTTCTTC. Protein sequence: CASIPTGGGNNEQFF.

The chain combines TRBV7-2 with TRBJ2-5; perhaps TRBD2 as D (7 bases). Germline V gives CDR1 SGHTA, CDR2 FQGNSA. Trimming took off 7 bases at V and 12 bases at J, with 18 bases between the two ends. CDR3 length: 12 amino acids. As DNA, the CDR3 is TGTGCCAGCAACCCGGGGGGCGGTGGGAAGTACTTC. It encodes CASNPGGGGKYF.

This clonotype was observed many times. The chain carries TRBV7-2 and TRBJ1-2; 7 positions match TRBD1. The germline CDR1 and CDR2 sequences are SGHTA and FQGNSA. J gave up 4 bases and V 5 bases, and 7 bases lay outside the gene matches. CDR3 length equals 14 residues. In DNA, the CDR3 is TGTGCCAGCAGCCCCTCAGGGGGAGGCTATGGCTACACCTTC. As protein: CASSPSGGGYGYTF.

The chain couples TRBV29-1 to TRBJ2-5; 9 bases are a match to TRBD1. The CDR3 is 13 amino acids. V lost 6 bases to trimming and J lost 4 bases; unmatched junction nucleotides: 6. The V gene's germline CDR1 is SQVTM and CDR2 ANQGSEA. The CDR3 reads CSVRTTGGETQYF. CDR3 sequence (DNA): TGCAGCGTCAGAACGACAGGGGGAGAGACCCAGTACTTC.